This T cell receptor (beta chain) is from a study of blood T cell repertoires in COVID-19. Turning to the study itself: The origin of the acute and convalescent COVID-19 samples was the United States, Italy and Spain. Sample material is recorded as cDNA or gDNA derived from T cells, B-cell-depleted T cells, or PBMCs.

V lost 5 bases and J lost 5; bases outside the gene matches: 1. In germline, CDR1 is GTSNPN, CDR2 SVGIG (reference sequence). The CDR3 contains 13 residues. Authors' analysis steps: For nucleated cells, counts were estimated from reference gene primer amplification. Measured with immunoSEQ multiplex PCR; TCRdb has only the in-frame clones, and not every one. The V and J calls and clone size are taken from that table; D and trimming were inferred from the DNA. The table lists 150,000 to 200,000 clones, roughly 86% of them singletons, with roughly 1.5% in the top ten. Material: peripheral blood. This sequence joins TRBV30 and TRBJ1-4; TRBD1 matches at 11 bases. The clonotype comes from a woman aged 50 to 60 with acute or convalescent COVID-19. CDR3 in amino acids: CAWGTGGNEKLFF. DNA of the CDR3: TGTGCCTGGGGGACAGGGGGGAATGAAAAACTGTTTTTT.